This T cell receptor beta chain was sequenced for a study of T-cell reconstitution after alpha-beta-depleted transplantation in children. Trimming removed 1 base at V and 3 bases at J, with 9 bases between. The germline V gene has CDR1 LGHDT and CDR2 YNNKEL (reference sequence). This CDR3 spans 14 amino acids. The TCRbeta library incorporated unique molecular identifiers. TCRdb re-derived calls from the PCR reads in MiXCR, one entry per CDR3 protein. The table lists about 360,000 distinct CDR3 sequences, more than 10% of them singletons. V is TRBV3-1 and J is TRBJ1-1; maybe TRBD1 (5 bases). The TCR comes from a human donor who donated a stem cell graft to a child with Fanconi anemia. This specimen consisted of PBMCs, obtained from the stem cell graft. The CDR3 region is CASSQGQSHTEAFF. CDR3 sequence (DNA): TGTGCCAGCAGCCAAGGACAGTCTCACACTGAAGCTTTCTTT.